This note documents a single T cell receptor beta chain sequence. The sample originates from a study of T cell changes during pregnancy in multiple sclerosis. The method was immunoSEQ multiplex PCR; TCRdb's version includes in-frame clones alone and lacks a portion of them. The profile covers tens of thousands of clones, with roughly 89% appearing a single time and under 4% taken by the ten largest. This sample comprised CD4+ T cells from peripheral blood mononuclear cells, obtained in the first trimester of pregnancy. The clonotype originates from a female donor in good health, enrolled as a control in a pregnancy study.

The CDR3 DNA sequence: TGTGCCAGCAGCTTAGCGGGACTAGCGGGGGTGGAGACCCAGTACTTC. The encoded protein is CASSLAGLAGVETQYF. The rearrangement uses TRBV7-9 and TRBJ2-5, with 14 bases fitting TRBD2. In germline, CDR1 is SEHNR, CDR2 FQNEAQ (reference sequence). The length of the CDR3 is 16 residues. V gave up 0 bases and J gave up 5 bases; unmatched junction bases: 2.